The clone carrying this T cell receptor beta chain was seen only a few times. As part of library construction, unique molecular identifiers were attached to individual cDNA molecules. From the 5' RACE reads, TCRdb called clonotypes with MiXCR, one entry per CDR3 protein. The sample yields about 60,000 distinct CDR3 sequences, over 20% seen once. The sample originates from a study of early T cells in non-severe SARS-CoV-2 infection. For the study at large: Unsorted whole blood bulk RNA was sequenced, with unpaired chains.

Per the germline V gene, CDR1 is SGHDN and CDR2 is FVKESK. The CDR3 contains 14 residues. The V end was cut by 4 bases, the J end by 7 bases, with 14 bases between. The rearrangement uses TRBV14 and TRBJ2-1; a weak D match, TRBD2 (6 bases). This sample comprised whole blood, obtained at baseline. This receptor was obtained from an adult who was a healthcare worker with PCR-confirmed SARS-CoV-2 infection or an uninfected control (not recorded which). CDR3 nucleotide sequence: TGTGCCAGCAGCCCGGACCTAGCGAGGAATGAGCAGTTCTTC. Its protein is CASSPDLARNEQFF.